The 8 T cell receptor beta chains listed next were all sequenced from one sample in a study of T cells of healthy individuals. TCRdb reprocessed the 5' RACE reads with MiXCR, giving one entry per CDR3 protein. Found here are around 53,000 distinct CDR3 sequences, around 15% of them singletons; the top ten hold about 16%. The receptor set was obtained from a human donor in good health.

This clonotype was found many times. This chain joins TRBV29-1 and TRBJ1-1, with a weak D call TRBD1 (5 bases). V was clipped by 6 bases and J by 11 bases, with 13 bases between them. This CDR3 comprises 10 residues. CDR1 and CDR2 from the germline V gene are SQVTM and ANQGSEA. CDR3 coding DNA: TGCAGCGTGGGGGGGGGAGTGGCTTTCTTT. Its protein is CSVGGGVAFF.

This clonotype was seen a few times. In DNA, the CDR3 is TGCAGCGTTAGCGGGAGATGGGATACCGGGGAGCTGTTTTTT. This codes for CSVSGRWDTGELFF. This sequence joins TRBV29-1 and TRBJ2-2; 8 nucleotides line up with TRBD2. The CDR3 sequence is 14 residues long. Germline V lookup: CDR1 SQVTM, CDR2 ANQGSEA. The J segment lost 5 bases and the V segment lost 5 bases, leaving 7 bases of the junction unmatched.

This clonotype was seen many times. The rearrangement joins TRBV7-9 to TRBJ2-3, with 8 bases aligning to TRBD1. V shed 11 bases, J shed 4 bases, and the junction held 8 bases outside the gene matches. Germline V gene lookup returns CDR1 SEHNR and CDR2 FQNEAQ (reference sequence). The CDR3 extends over 13 amino acids. CDR3 amino acids: CACGQGSSDTQYF. For the CDR3, the DNA is TGTGCCTGCGGACAGGGAAGTTCAGATACGCAGTATTTT. The full variable domain, rest sourced from reference TRBV7-9 and TRBJ2-3, is DTGVSQNPRHKITKRGQNVTFRCDPISEHNRLYWYRQTLGQGPEFLTYFQNEAQLEKSRLLSDRFSAERPKGSFSTLEIQRTEQGDSAMYLCACGQGSSDTQYFGPGTRLTVL.

The chain links TRBV10-2 to TRBJ2-5, with 10 bases aligning to TRBD2. This CDR3 is built from 15 residues. Germline V CDR1 and CDR2: WSHSY, SAAADI. V dropped 5 bases and J dropped 7; count of bases not matched to a gene: 10. The CDR3 DNA reads TGCGCCAGCAGTTCCCCAGCGGGGGGGCCGGGGACCCAGTACTTC. This codes for CASSSPAGGPGTQYF.

The chain joins TRBV29-1 to TRBJ2-4; D gene ambiguous. In germline, CDR1 is SQVTM, CDR2 ANQGSEA. V shed 5 bases and J shed 5 bases, with 7 bases lying between them. This CDR3 region has 11 residues. The CDR3 DNA reads as TGCAGCGTTACCAGACAAAACATTCAGTACTTC. It codes for CSVTRQNIQYF.

This clonotype was seen many times. J is TRBJ2-1 and V is TRBV5-4; 11 positions match TRBD2. The trim removed 3 bases at V and 5 bases at J, leaving 10 bases unmatched. Germline V gene sequence: CDR1 SGHNT, CDR2 YYREEE (reference sequence). CDR3 size: 17 residues. CDR3 in amino acids: CASSSGASGGFDNEQFF. As DNA, the CDR3 is TGTGCCAGCAGCTCGGGGGCTAGCGGGGGGTTTGACAATGAGCAGTTCTTC.

This clonotype appeared many times. The chain has TRBV5-1 and TRBJ1-1; a weak D match, TRBD1 (5 bases). V lost 0 bases and J 1 base, leaving 7 bases between the germline ends. Germline CDR1 reads SGHRS; CDR2 reads YFSETQ. This CDR3 has 14 residues. CDR3 loop: CASSLAQGNTEAFF. In DNA, the CDR3 is TGCGCCAGCAGCTTGGCTCAGGGGAACACTGAAGCTTTCTTT.

The chain combines TRBV11-2 with TRBJ2-5; D unresolved. V lost 5 bases and J 5 bases, leaving 12 bases between the germline ends. This CDR3 comprises 13 residues. The germline V gene encodes CDR1 SGHAT and CDR2 FQNNGV. The CDR3 sequence is CASSRGSGETQYF. The CDR3 coding sequence is TGTGCCAGCAGCCGCGGAAGTGGGGAGACCCAGTACTTC.